A selection of T cell receptor beta chains follows, all from one sample in a study of T cells in Graves' hyperthyroidism and ophthalmopathy. TCRdb ran MiXCR on the multiplex PCR reads and lists one entry per CDR3 protein. The sample carries 530,000 or so distinct CDR3 sequences, approximately 25% recorded once. Sequencing was performed on blood. The source of these receptors is a woman aged 25 to 39 with Graves' ophthalmopathy. The CDR3 runs from the conserved cysteine through the conserved F or W. Each record gives: V gene, D gene, J gene, clone size, CDR3 DNA, CDR3 protein. D genes are given only for firm matches. Rows give clone size only sometimes, using once, few, many, or a class for an expanded clone.

V: TRBV6-1; D: TRBD1; J: TRBJ1-5; size: NA; DNA: TGTGCCAGCAGTGAACCAGGGACAGGGGGCGGACGGCCCCAGCATTTT; CDR3: CASSEPGTGGGRPQHF
V: TRBV12-3/TRBV12-4; D: NA; J: TRBJ2-7; size: many; DNA: TGTGCCAGCAGTTTAATGCGGCGGGTTTCCGCCTACGAGCAGTACTTC; CDR3: CASSLMRRVSAYEQYF
V: TRBV4-3; D: NA; J: TRBJ1-1; size: many; DNA: TGCGCCAGCAGCCAAGGTTCTGAAGCTTTCTTT; CDR3: CASSQGSEAFF
V: TRBV7-2; D: TRBD1; J: TRBJ1-2; size: many; DNA: TGTGCCAGCAGCCCTAGGGACAGGGCTTATGGCTACACCTTC; CDR3: CASSPRDRAYGYTF
V: TRBV27; D: NA; J: TRBJ2-7; size: many; DNA: TGTGCCAGCAGCTCACATATATCCACCTACGAGCAGTACTTC; CDR3: CASSSHISTYEQYF
V: TRBV6-1; D: NA; J: TRBJ2-2; size: NA; DNA: TGTGCCAGCACCGTCCTTGGGACCGGGGAGCTGTTTTTT; CDR3: CASTVLGTGELFF
V: TRBV27; D: NA; J: TRBJ2-5; size: NA; DNA: TGTGCCAGCAGTTTAATTGGGGCCTTGATGGAGACCCAGTACTTC; CDR3: CASSLIGALMETQYF
V: TRBV20-1; D: TRBD1; J: TRBJ1-1; size: NA; DNA: TGCAGTGCCAAGACAGGGTCCACTGAAGCTTTCTTT; CDR3: CSAKTGSTEAFF
V: TRBV20-1; D: TRBD1; J: TRBJ2-2; size: many; DNA: TGCAGTGCTAGAGTTGGGACAGCCTTAAACACCGGGGAGCTGTTTTTT; CDR3: CSARVGTALNTGELFF
V: TRBV6-4; D: NA; J: TRBJ1-1; size: many; DNA: TGTGCCAGCAGTGAACAGGTGACAACTGAAGCTTTCTTT; CDR3: CASSEQVTTEAFF
V: TRBV6-2/TRBV6-3; D: NA; J: TRBJ1-1; size: few; DNA: TGTGCCAGCCTTAAGAACAGGGTTGGGGGCACTGAAGCTTTCTTT; CDR3: CASLKNRVGGTEAFF
V: TRBV12-3/TRBV12-4; D: NA; J: TRBJ2-7; size: NA; DNA: TGTGCCAGCAGTTTGGGACTGGGGTTCTACGATCAGTACTTC; CDR3: CASSLGLGFYDQYF
V: TRBV12-3/TRBV12-4; D: NA; J: TRBJ2-2; size: NA; DNA: TGTGCCAGCAGTTTGGAGCCTAACACCGGGGAGCTGTTTTTT; CDR3: CASSLEPNTGELFF
V: TRBV6-2/TRBV6-3; D: NA; J: TRBJ2-7; size: NA; DNA: TGTGCCAGCAGTTATGATAGAGGGGACTACGAGCAGTACTTC; CDR3: CASSYDRGDYEQYF
V: TRBV7-9; D: NA; J: TRBJ1-1; size: many; DNA: TGTGCCAGCAGCTCCGTACTAATGAACACTGAAGCTTTCTTT; CDR3: CASSSVLMNTEAFF
V: TRBV6-5; D: NA; J: TRBJ1-2; size: many; DNA: TGTGCCAGCAGTTATACTACTAACTATGGCTACACCTTC; CDR3: CASSYTTNYGYTF
V: TRBV20-1; D: TRBD2; J: TRBJ2-7; size: many; DNA: TGCAGTGCTAGGGATCCTCTAGCGGGGCGGGCCTACGAGCAGTACTTC; CDR3: CSARDPLAGRAYEQYF
V: TRBV20-1; D: TRBD2; J: TRBJ2-2; size: NA; DNA: TGCAGTGCTAGAGGTCTAGCGGGGATCGGGAAGAACACCGGGGAGCTGTTTTTT; CDR3: CSARGLAGIGKNTGELFF
V: TRBV30; D: TRBD1; J: TRBJ1-2; size: many; DNA: TGTGCCTGGGAACCGGGACAGGCATCTGGCTACACCTTC; CDR3: CAWEPGQASGYTF
V: TRBV6-1; D: NA; J: TRBJ1-5; size: NA; DNA: TGTGCCAGTAATCCGGGGGGGTTCAATCAGCCCCAGCATTTT; CDR3: CASNPGGFNQPQHF
V: TRBV11-2; D: NA; J: TRBJ1-2; size: NA; DNA: TGTGCCAGCAGCTTTTGGACAGAAGACGGCTACACCTTC; CDR3: CASSFWTEDGYTF
V: TRBV27; D: NA; J: TRBJ1-1; size: many; DNA: TGTGCCAGCAGTTTCGCGACACCGAACACTGAAGCTTTCTTT; CDR3: CASSFATPNTEAFF
V: TRBV19; D: NA; J: TRBJ1-1; size: few; DNA: TGTGCCAGTAGTATTTTCTTGGGGAGGGCCAGGCCTGAAGCTTTCTTT; CDR3: CASSIFLGRARPEAFF
V: TRBV28; D: TRBD1; J: TRBJ2-5; size: NA; DNA: TGTGCCAGCAGCGGGGACAGAATGGGGTTGGAGACCCAGTACTTC; CDR3: CASSGDRMGLETQYF
V: TRBV20-1; D: NA; J: TRBJ1-5; size: many; DNA: TGCAGTGCTACTGGGGTAATAGCGGAGACGGGGCAGCCCCAGCATTTT; CDR3: CSATGVIAETGQPQHF
V: TRBV11-2; D: NA; J: TRBJ2-5; size: many; DNA: TGTGCCAGCAGCTCCTCCCTCGGGAACACCCAAGAGACCCAGTACTTC; CDR3: CASSSSLGNTQETQYF
V: TRBV7-8; D: TRBD1; J: TRBJ1-5; size: NA; DNA: TGTGCCAGCAGCCATTCCGGACAGGGTGGTGGCAATCAGCCCCAGCATTTT; CDR3: CASSHSGQGGGNQPQHF
V: TRBV7-8; D: TRBD1; J: TRBJ2-4; size: NA; DNA: TGTGCCAGCAGCTGGGGACAGGGGGACATTCAGTACTTC; CDR3: CASSWGQGDIQYF
V: TRBV2; D: NA; J: TRBJ2-4; size: few; DNA: TGTGCCAGCAGAGCTGACAGACCGATTCAGTACTTC; CDR3: CASRADRPIQYF
V: TRBV25-1; D: NA; J: TRBJ2-5; size: many; DNA: TGTGCCAGCACTACAATTTGGGAGGAGGTGGAGACCCAGTACTTC; CDR3: CASTTIWEEVETQYF
V: TRBV24-1; D: NA; J: TRBJ1-1; size: many; DNA: TGTGCCACCAGTGTAGGTGTGAACACTGAAGCTTTCTTT; CDR3: CATSVGVNTEAFF
V: TRBV7-8; D: NA; J: TRBJ2-5; size: NA; DNA: TGTGCCAGCAGCCGATCCGTAGGGGCAAATCAAGAGACCCAGTACTTC; CDR3: CASSRSVGANQETQYF
V: TRBV6-1; D: NA; J: TRBJ1-2; size: NA; DNA: TGTGCCAGCAGTGAAGGGACAAGTCTCCCCTATGGCTACACCTTC; CDR3: CASSEGTSLPYGYTF
V: TRBV11-2; D: NA; J: TRBJ2-5; size: NA; DNA: TGTGCCAGCAGCTTAGGACGGGGGCTGGGAGAGACCCAGTACTTC; CDR3: CASSLGRGLGETQYF
V: TRBV7-2; D: NA; J: TRBJ2-2; size: NA; DNA: TGTGCCAGCAGCCCATCGGGGGACACCGGGGAGCTGTTTTTT; CDR3: CASSPSGDTGELFF
V: TRBV19; D: NA; J: TRBJ1-1; size: few; DNA: TGTGCCAGTAGTATAGTGGGGAGGACCACTGAAGCTTTCTTT; CDR3: CASSIVGRTTEAFF
V: TRBV7-9; D: TRBD2; J: TRBJ2-7; size: many; DNA: TGTGCCAGCAGCTTACGGGGGGGGACCTCCGACGAGCAGTACTTC; CDR3: CASSLRGGTSDEQYF
V: TRBV6-5; D: NA; J: TRBJ2-2; size: many; DNA: TGTGCCAGCAGTTCGAACAGGGGAGGCACCGGGGAGCTGTTTTTT; CDR3: CASSSNRGGTGELFF
V: TRBV11-2; D: TRBD2; J: TRBJ2-1; size: NA; DNA: TGTGCCAGCAGCTTAGGCCCTAGCGGGAGCTCCTACAATGAGCAGTTCTTC; CDR3: CASSLGPSGSSYNEQFF
V: TRBV5-1; D: NA; J: TRBJ1-3; size: many; DNA: TGCGCCAGCAGCTTCGACGGGTCGGGAAACACCATATATTTT; CDR3: CASSFDGSGNTIYF
V: TRBV2; D: NA; J: TRBJ1-1; size: many; DNA: TGTGCCAGCAGGTATGCGAACACTGAAGCTTTCTTT; CDR3: CASRYANTEAFF
V: TRBV2; D: NA; J: TRBJ1-1; size: many; DNA: TGTGCCAGCAGGCCGGGAGTTCAGAACACTGAAGCTTTCTTT; CDR3: CASRPGVQNTEAFF